This note documents a single TCR beta chain sequence. TCRdb's copy holds only in-frame clones and misses some; the assay was immunoSEQ multiplex PCR. The sample has 380,000 or so clones; about 90% are singletons. This CDR3 has 19 residues. Germline-derived CDR1 and CDR2 are SEHNR and FQNEAQ (reference sequence). V shed 1 base and J shed 5 bases, with 24 bases lying between them. The cohort comprised adults aged roughly 18 to 95 years residing in approximately 25 US areas. Allocation to cohorts depended on clinical history reported by the participants. The sample comes from a study of blood T cell repertoires in COVID-19.

V usage is TRBV7-9 and J usage is TRBJ1-5; maybe TRBD1 (6 bases). The receptor was derived from a man between 25 and 39 years old who had recovered from COVID-19. The sample was PBMCs or T cells enriched from blood (not recorded which). The CDR3 protein is CASSLVVPHRDVMYQPQHF. Written as DNA, the CDR3 is TGTGCCAGCAGCTTAGTAGTACCCCACAGGGACGTGATGTATCAGCCCCAGCATTTT.